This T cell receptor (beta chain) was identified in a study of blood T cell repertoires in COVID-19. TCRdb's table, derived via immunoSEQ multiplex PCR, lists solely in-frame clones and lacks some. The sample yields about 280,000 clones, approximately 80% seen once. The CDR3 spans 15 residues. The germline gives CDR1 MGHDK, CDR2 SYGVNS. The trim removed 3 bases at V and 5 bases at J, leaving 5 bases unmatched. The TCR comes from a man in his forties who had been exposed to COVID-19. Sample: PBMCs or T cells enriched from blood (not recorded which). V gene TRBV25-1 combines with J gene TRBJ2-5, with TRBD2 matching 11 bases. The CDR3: CASSDLAGGRETQYF. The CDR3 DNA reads TGTGCCAGCAGTGATCTAGCGGGAGGTCGGGAGACCCAGTACTTC.